The clone carrying this T cell receptor (beta chain) was seen ten or more times. Its cognate antigen is unknown. CDR1 and CDR2 from the germline V gene are LGHNA and YNFKEQ. Losses at the gene ends were 2 bases for V and 1 base for J; bases not matched to a gene: 5. This CDR3 has 16 residues. By 5'RACE template switching, TCR cDNA was produced, with a universal primer site and UMIs added in the process. TCRdb passed the 5' RACE reads through MiXCR, listing each CDR3 protein once. The repertoire holds around 310,000 distinct CDR3 sequences, around 4.5% seen once, with roughly 21% in the top ten. This record belongs to a study of T cells after yellow fever vaccination. Study results and limitations: The booster response re-showed most primary clones: 95% to 96% CD4, more than 80% CD8.

The sample here was PBMCs, taken 15 days after the yellow fever booster vaccination. V gene TRBV4-2 combines with J gene TRBJ2-7; TRBD2 agrees at 10 bases. This clonotype was sampled from a man younger than 35 who received the YFV17D yellow fever vaccine. The CDR3 protein is CASSQRTSGSSYEQYF. The DNA of the CDR3 is TGTGCCAGCAGCCAACGGACTAGCGGATCATCCTACGAGCAGTACTTC.